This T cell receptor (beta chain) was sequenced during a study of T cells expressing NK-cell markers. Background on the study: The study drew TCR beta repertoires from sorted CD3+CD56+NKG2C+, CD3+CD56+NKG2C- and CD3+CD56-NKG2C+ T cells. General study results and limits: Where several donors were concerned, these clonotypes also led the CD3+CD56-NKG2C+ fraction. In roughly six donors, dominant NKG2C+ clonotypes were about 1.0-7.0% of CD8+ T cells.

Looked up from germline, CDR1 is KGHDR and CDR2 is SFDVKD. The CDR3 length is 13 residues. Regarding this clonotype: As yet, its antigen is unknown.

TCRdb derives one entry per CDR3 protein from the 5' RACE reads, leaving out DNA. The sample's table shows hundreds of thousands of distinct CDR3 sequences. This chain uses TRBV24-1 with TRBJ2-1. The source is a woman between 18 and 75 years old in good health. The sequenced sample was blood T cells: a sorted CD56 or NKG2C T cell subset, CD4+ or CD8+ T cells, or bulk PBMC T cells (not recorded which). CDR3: CATSDSSYGEQFF.